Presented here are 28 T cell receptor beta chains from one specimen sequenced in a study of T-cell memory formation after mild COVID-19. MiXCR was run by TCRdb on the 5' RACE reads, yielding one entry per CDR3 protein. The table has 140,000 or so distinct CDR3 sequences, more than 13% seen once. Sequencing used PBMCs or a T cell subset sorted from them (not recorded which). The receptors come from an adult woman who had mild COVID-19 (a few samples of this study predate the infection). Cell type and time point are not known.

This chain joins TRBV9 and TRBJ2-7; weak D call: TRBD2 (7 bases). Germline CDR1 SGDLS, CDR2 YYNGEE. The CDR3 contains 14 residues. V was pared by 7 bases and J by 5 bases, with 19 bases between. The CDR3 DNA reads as TGTGCCAGCGGAGGGGGGGTTCTTTTGGACGAGCAGTACTTC. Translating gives CASGGGVLLDEQYF.

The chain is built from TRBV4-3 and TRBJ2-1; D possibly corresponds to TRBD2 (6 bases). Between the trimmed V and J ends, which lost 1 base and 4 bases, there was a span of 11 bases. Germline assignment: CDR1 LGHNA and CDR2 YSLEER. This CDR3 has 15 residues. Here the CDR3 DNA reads TGCGCCAGCAGCCAAGGGGGCGGGATATACAATGAGCAGTTCTTC. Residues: CASSQGGGIYNEQFF.

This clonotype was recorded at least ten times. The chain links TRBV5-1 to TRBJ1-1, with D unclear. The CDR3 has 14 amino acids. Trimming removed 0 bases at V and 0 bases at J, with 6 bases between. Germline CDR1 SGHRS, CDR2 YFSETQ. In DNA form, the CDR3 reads TGCGCCAGCAGCTTGGCGTTTGTGAACACTGAAGCTTTCTTT. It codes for CASSLAFVNTEAFF.

The CDR3 DNA reads as TGTGCCAGCACCGACTTGACAGGGGGCAGTCAGCCCCAGCATTTT. It yields the protein CASTDLTGGSQPQHF. The chain links TRBV12-3 or TRBV12-4 to TRBJ1-5; 10 nucleotides match TRBD1. V was pared by 7 bases and J by 6 bases, with 9 bases of the junction left unmatched. This CDR3 region has 15 residues.

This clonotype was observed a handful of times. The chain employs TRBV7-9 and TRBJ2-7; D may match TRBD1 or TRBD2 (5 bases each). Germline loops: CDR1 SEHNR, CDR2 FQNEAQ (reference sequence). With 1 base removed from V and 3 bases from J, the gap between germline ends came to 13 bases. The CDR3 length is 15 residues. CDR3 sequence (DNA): TGTGCCAGCAGCTTAGAGTGGGGACGTAACTACGAGCAGTACTTC. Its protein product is CASSLEWGRNYEQYF. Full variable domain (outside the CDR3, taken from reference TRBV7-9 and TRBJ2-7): DTGVSQNPRHKITKRGQNVTFRCDPISEHNRLYWYRQTLGQGPEFLTYFQNEAQLEKSRLLSDRFSAERPKGSFSTLEIQRTEQGDSAMYLCASSLEWGRNYEQYFGPGTRLTVT.

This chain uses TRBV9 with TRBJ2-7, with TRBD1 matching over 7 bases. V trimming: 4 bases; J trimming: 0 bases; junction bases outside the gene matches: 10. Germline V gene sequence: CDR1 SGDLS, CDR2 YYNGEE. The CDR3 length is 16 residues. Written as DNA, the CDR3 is TGTGCCAGCAGCCCCCGTACAGGGGATAACTCCTACGAGCAGTACTTC. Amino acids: CASSPRTGDNSYEQYF.

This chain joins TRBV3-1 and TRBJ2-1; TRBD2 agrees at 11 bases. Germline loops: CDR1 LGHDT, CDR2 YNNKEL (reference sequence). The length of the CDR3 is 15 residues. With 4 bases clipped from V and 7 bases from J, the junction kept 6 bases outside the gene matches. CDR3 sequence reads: CASSRLAGGWNEQFF. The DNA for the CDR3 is TGTGCCAGCAGCCGGCTAGCGGGAGGATGGAATGAGCAGTTCTTC.

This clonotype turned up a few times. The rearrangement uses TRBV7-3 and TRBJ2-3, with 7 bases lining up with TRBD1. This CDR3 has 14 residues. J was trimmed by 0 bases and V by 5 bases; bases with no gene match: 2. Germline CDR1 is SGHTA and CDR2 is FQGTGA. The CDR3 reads CASSLQGSTDTQYF. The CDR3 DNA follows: TGTGCCAGCAGCCTACAGGGGAGCACAGATACGCAGTATTTT.

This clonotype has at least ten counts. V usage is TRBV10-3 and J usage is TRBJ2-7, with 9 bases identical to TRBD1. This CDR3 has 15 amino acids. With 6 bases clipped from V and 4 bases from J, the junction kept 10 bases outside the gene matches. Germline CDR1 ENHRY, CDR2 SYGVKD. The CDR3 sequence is CAISEGTGQSYEQYF. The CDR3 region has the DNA TGTGCCATCAGCGAAGGGACAGGGCAATCTTACGAGCAGTACTTC.

The CDR3 here is CASSSMETQYF. Written as DNA, the CDR3 is TGTGCCAGCAGTTCTATGGAGACCCAGTACTTC. The rearrangement links TRBV28 to TRBJ2-5; no definite D call. Trimming removed 4 bases from V and 5 bases from J, with 5 bases in between. CDR1 is MDHEN and CDR2 is SYDVKM in the germline V gene. This CDR3 spans 11 amino acids.

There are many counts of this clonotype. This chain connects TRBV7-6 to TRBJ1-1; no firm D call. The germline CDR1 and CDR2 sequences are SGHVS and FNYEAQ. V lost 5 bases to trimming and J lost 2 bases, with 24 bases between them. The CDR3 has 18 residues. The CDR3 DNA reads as TGTGCCAGCAGCCCTGGTGAGGGCGTGTCACATCTTAACACTGAAGCTTTCTTT. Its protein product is CASSPGEGVSHLNTEAFF.

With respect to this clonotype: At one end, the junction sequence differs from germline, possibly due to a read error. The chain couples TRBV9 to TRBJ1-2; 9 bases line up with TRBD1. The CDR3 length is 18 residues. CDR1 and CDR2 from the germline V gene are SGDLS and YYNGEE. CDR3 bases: TGTGCCGGCAGCGCTACCGTCGATAACAGGGGGCGGAACTATGGCTACACCTTC. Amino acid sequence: CAGSATVDNRGRNYGYTF.

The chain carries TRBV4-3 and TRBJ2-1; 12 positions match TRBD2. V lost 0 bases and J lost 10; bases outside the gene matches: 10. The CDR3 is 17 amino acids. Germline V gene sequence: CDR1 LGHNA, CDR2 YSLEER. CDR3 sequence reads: CASSQDLVLAGGLEQFF. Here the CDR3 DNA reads TGCGCCAGCAGCCAAGATCTAGTACTAGCGGGAGGTTTGGAGCAGTTCTTC.

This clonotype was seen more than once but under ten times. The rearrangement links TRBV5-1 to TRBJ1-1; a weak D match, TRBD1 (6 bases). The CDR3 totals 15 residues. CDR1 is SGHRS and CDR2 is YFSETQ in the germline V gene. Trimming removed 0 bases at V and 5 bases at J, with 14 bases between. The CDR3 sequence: CASSLGTVEKTEAFF. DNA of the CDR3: TGCGCCAGCAGCTTGGGGACAGTTGAAAAAACTGAAGCTTTCTTT.

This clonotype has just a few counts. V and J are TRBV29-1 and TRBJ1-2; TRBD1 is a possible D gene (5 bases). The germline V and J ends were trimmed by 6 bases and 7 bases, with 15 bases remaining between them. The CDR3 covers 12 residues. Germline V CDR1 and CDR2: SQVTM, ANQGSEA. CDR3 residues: CSVTGTDSGYTF. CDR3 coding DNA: TGCAGCGTAACCGGGACTGACTCTGGCTACACCTTC.

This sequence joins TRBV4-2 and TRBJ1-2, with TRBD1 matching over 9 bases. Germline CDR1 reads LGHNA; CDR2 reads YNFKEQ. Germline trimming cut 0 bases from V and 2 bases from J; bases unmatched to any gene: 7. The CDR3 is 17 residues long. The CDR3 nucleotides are TGTGCCAGCAGCCAAGATCAGCGGACAGGGGCAAACTATGGCTACACCTTC. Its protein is CASSQDQRTGANYGYTF.

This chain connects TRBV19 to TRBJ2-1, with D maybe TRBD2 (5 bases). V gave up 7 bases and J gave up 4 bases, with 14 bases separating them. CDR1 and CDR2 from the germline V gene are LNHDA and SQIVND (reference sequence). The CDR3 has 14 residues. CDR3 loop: CASTQLGKYNEQFF. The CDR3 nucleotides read TGTGCCAGTACCCAACTAGGCAAATACAATGAGCAGTTCTTC. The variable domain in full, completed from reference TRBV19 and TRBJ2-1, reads DGGITQSPKYLFRKEGQNVTLSCEQNLNHDAMYWYRQDPGQGLRLIYYSQIVNDFQKGDIAEGYSVSREKKESFPLTVTSAQKNPTAFYLCASTQLGKYNEQFFGPGTRLTVL.

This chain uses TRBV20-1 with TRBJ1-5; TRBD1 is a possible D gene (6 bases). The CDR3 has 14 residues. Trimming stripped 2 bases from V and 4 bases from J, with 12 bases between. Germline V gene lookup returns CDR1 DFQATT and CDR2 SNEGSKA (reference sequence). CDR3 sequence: CSARPTGLNQPQHF. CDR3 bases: TGCAGTGCTAGACCGACAGGACTTAATCAGCCCCAGCATTTT.

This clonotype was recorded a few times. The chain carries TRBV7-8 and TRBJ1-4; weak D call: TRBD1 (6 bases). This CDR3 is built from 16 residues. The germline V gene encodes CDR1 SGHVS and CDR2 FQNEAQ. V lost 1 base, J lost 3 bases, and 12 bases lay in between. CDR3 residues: CASSLEGGSPNEKLFF. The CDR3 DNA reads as TGTGCCAGCAGCTTAGAGGGGGGCTCCCCTAATGAAAAACTGTTTTTT.

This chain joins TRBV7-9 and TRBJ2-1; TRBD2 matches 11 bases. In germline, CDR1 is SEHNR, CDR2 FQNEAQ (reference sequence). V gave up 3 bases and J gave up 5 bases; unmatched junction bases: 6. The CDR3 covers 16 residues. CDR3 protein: CASSFGGLAVNNEQFF. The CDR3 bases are TGTGCCAGCAGCTTCGGGGGACTAGCGGTAAACAATGAGCAGTTCTTC.

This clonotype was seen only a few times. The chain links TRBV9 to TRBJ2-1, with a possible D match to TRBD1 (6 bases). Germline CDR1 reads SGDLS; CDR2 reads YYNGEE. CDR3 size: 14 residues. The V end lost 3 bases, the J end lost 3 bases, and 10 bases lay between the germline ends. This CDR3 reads CASSAGDNYNEQFF. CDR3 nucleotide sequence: TGTGCCAGCAGCGCAGGGGACAACTACAATGAGCAGTTCTTC.

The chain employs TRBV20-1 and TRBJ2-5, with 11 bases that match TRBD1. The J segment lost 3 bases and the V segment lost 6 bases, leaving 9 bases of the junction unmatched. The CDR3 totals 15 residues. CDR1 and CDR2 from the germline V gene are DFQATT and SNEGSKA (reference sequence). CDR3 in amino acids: CSAGTRDRGEETQYF. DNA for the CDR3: TGCAGTGCCGGCACGCGGGACAGGGGGGAAGAGACCCAGTACTTC.

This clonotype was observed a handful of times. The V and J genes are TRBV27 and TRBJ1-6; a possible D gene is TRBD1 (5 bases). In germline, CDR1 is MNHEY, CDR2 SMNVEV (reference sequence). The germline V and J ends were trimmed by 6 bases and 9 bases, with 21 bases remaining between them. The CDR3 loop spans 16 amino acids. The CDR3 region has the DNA TGTGCCAGCAGGACCTCTGACAGCTACCCAGGTTCACCCCTCCACTTT. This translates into CASRTSDSYPGSPLHF.

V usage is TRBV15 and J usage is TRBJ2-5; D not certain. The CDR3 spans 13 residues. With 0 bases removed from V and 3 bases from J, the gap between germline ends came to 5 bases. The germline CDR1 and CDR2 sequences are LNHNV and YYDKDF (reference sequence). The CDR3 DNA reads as TGTGCCACCAGCAGAGAGGGGAAAGAGACCCAGTACTTC. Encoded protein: CATSREGKETQYF. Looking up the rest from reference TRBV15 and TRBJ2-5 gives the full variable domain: DAMVIQNPRYQVTQFGKPVTLSCSQTLNHNVMYWYQQKSSQAPKLLFHYYDKDFNNEADTPDNFQSRRPNTSFCFLDIRSPGLGDTAMYLCATSREGKETQYFGPGTRLLVL.

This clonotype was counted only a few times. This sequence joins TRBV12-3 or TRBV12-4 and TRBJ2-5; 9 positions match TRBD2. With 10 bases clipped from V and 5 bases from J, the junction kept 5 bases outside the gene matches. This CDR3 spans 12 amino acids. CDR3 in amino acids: CAIGLAGETQYF. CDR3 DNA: TGTGCCATAGGGCTAGCGGGGGAGACCCAGTACTTC.

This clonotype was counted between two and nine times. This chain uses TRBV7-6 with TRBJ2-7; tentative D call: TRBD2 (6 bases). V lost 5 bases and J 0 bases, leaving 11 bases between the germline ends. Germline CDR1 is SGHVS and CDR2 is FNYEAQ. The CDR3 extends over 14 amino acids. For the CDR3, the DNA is TGTGCCAGCAGCCCCCCGACTAGCTCCTACGAGCAGTACTTC. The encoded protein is CASSPPTSSYEQYF.

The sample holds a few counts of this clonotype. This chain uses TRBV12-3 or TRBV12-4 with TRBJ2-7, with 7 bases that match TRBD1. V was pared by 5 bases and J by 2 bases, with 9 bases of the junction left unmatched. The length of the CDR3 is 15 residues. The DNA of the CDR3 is TGTGCCAGCAGTCCCGCCCGGGACAGTGCCTACGAGCAGTACTTC. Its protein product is CASSPARDSAYEQYF.

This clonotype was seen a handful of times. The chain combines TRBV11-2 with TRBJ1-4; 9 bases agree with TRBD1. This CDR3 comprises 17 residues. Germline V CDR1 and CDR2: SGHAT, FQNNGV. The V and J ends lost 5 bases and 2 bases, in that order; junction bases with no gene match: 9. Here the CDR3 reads CASSDYPGQGTNEKLFF. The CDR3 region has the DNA TGTGCCAGCAGCGACTACCCCGGACAGGGGACTAATGAAAAACTGTTTTTT.